Presented here are 8 T cell receptor beta chains from one specimen sequenced in a study of blood T cell repertoires in COVID-19. Sequencing was performed with immunoSEQ multiplex PCR; in TCRdb, only in-frame clones are kept and a portion is missing. Of around 200,000 clones in the sample, around four fifths were seen once. The sequencing sample was made of peripheral blood. The receptor set was obtained from a woman between 40 and 50 years old with COVID-19, enrolled during active disease.

This chain links TRBV20-1 with TRBJ2-5; D possibly corresponds to TRBD2 (6 bases). The CDR3 length is 11 residues. Germline CDR1 and CDR2: DFQATT and SNEGSKA (reference sequence). Written as DNA, the CDR3 is TGCATGACTAGTCTCGGGGAGACCCAGTACTTC. This codes for CMTSLGETQYF.

This clone was counted only a few times. The rearrangement joins TRBV19 to TRBJ2-7; no definite D call. Trimming removed 3 bases from V and 2 bases from J, with 11 bases in between. In germline, CDR1 is LNHDA, CDR2 SQIVND (reference sequence). The CDR3 is 14 residues long. The CDR3 DNA follows: TGTGCCAGTAGTATTTCTTTATCCCCCTACGAGCAGTACTTC. It translates to CASSISLSPYEQYF.

J is TRBJ1-1 and V is TRBV7-9, with D possibly matching TRBD1 (6 bases). CDR3 size: 13 residues. From germline, CDR1 is SEHNR and CDR2 FQNEAQ (reference sequence). The V end was cut by 6 bases, the J end by 11 bases, with 19 bases between. CDR3 sequence (DNA): TGTGCCAGCAGTCGATCGACGGGGACAAACGCTTTCTTT. It specifies CASSRSTGTNAFF.

A single count supports this clone. The V and J genes are TRBV7-2 and TRBJ2-3; 10 bases align to TRBD2. Germline-derived CDR1 and CDR2 are SGHTA and FQGNSA. V lost 0 bases, J lost 4 bases, and 1 base stayed unmatched. CDR3 length: 15 residues. The CDR3: CASSLAAGGADTQYF. CDR3 sequence (DNA): TGTGCCAGCAGCTTAGCAGCGGGAGGGGCAGATACGCAGTATTTT.

This clone was seen only a few times. The chain combines TRBV7-3 with TRBJ2-5, with D uncertain. V dropped 1 base and J dropped 4 bases, with 10 bases sitting between them. This CDR3 has 14 amino acids. Germline CDR1 SGHTA, CDR2 FQGTGA. The CDR3 coding sequence is TGTGCCAGCAGCTTAAGTCCTCGGAGAGAGACCCAGTACTTC. It is translated as CASSLSPRRETQYF.

The chain uses TRBV14 and TRBJ2-3, with 11 nucleotides matching TRBD1. V gave up 4 bases and J gave up 6 bases; unmatched junction bases: 6. Germline values: CDR1 SGHDN, CDR2 FVKESK. The CDR3 spans 15 residues. For the CDR3, the DNA is TGTGCCAGCAGCCGTCCGGGACAGGGGGAGGATACGCAGTATTTT. It specifies CASSRPGQGEDTQYF. The entire variable domain, with the rest obtained from reference TRBV14 and TRBJ2-3, is as follows: EAGVTQFPSHSVIEKGQTVTLRCDPISGHDNLYWYRRVMGKEIKFLLHFVKESKQDESGMPNNRFLAERTGGTYSTLKVQPAELEDSGVYFCASSRPGQGEDTQYFGPGTRLTVL.

V and J are TRBV29-1 and TRBJ2-7; tentatively, D is TRBD2 (5 bases). The germline V gene has CDR1 SQVTM and CDR2 ANQGSEA. The CDR3 extends over 12 amino acids. The V and J ends lost 8 bases and 1 base respectively, with 12 bases between them. The CDR3 loop reads CSSSSGSYEQYF. For the CDR3, the DNA is TGCAGCTCGTCCTCGGGATCCTACGAGCAGTACTTC.

V and J are TRBV5-6 and TRBJ2-5; possibly TRBD2 for D (5 bases). The CDR3 sequence is 16 residues long. CDR1 is SGHDT, CDR2 YYEEEE, per germline. Trimming removed 0 bases at V and 5 bases at J, with 17 bases between. Written as DNA, the CDR3 is TGTGCCAGCAGCTTGGCATACGCGGGTTGGGCGGAGACCCAGTACTTC. Amino acids: CASSLAYAGWAETQYF. The full variable domain, its missing parts supplied by reference TRBV5-6 and TRBJ2-5, is DAGVTQSPTHLIKTRGQQVTLRCSPKSGHDTVSWYQQALGQGPQFIFQYYEEEERQRGNFPDRFSGHQFPNYSSELNVNALLLGDSALYLCASSLAYAGWAETQYFGPGTRLLVL.